This T cell receptor (beta chain) came from a study of shared clonotypes between healthy human individuals. Study-wide background: Researchers assigned three CD4 naive, three CD4 memory, two CD8 naive and one CD8 memory plate to each donor. Study-level points and caveats: Across several donors, naive CD4 shared around 5.4%, naive CD8 around 3.8%, memory CD4 roughly 2.5%, memory CD8 over 0.3%.

V gave up 5 bases and J gave up 2 bases; unmatched junction bases: 11. CDR3 size: 17 residues. Germline V lookup: CDR1 SEHNR, CDR2 FQNEAQ (reference sequence). Concerning this clone: What it recognizes is unknown.

Positive CCR7 selection of CD45RO-negative cells yielded the naive CD8 cells, and terminally differentiated effector memory CD45RA+ cells were excluded. Every donor was a Caucasian adult from Nashville, Tennessee. Clones were sequenced by immunoSEQ multiplex PCR, and TCRdb holds only the in-frame ones, with some missing. Seen here are 800,000 or so clones, approximately 97% observed once, and the top ten hold less than 0.3%. The sequence derives from a man aged 25-40 years in good health. The sample consisted of naive CD8+ T cells sorted from blood. The chain combines TRBV7-9 with TRBJ2-3, with 9 bases lining up with TRBD1. The CDR3 loop reads CASSPQTTGGNTDTQYF. In nucleotides, the CDR3 is TGTGCCAGCAGCCCCCAAACGACAGGGGGTAACACAGATACGCAGTATTTT. Based on the CDR3 plus reference TRBV7-9 and TRBJ2-3, the full variable domain is DTGVSQNPRHKITKRGQNVTFRCDPISEHNRLYWYRQTLGQGPEFLTYFQNEAQLEKSRLLSDRFSAERPKGSFSTLEIQRTEQGDSAMYLCASSPQTTGGNTDTQYFGPGTRLTVL.